This T cell receptor beta chain is drawn from a study of TIL therapy for anti-PD-1-resistant metastatic lung cancer. On the study more broadly: Tumors were harvested before any PD-1/PD-L1 blockade. Tumors carried a median about 1.5 non-synonymous mutations per megabase.

About this clone: Antigen unknown.

Time point: pre-treatment sample, taken before nivolumab and TIL therapy. This was the immunoSEQ v3 assay. Produced via immunoSEQ multiplex PCR; TCRdb's table is partial and in-frame only. This table holds more than 20,000 clones, about three quarters found once. CDR3 size: 13 residues. Trimming cost V 5 bases and J 10 bases, with 17 bases left between them. Germline-derived CDR1 and CDR2 are SNHLY and FYNNEI. Points from the study as a whole: Patients were highly selected, enriched for treatment-naive, never-smoker and oncogene-addicted cases. After infusion, TIL clonotypes partly replaced peripheral T cells and declined over months.

The source is a person between 30 and 80 years old with non-small cell lung cancer. V gene TRBV2 combines with J gene TRBJ1-1, with D perhaps matching TRBD1 (6 bases). Sample: blood, taken at baseline. This CDR3 is CASSRVSEGGAFF. The CDR3 DNA reads TGTGCCAGCAGTCGGGTTTCGGAGGGGGGAGCTTTCTTT.